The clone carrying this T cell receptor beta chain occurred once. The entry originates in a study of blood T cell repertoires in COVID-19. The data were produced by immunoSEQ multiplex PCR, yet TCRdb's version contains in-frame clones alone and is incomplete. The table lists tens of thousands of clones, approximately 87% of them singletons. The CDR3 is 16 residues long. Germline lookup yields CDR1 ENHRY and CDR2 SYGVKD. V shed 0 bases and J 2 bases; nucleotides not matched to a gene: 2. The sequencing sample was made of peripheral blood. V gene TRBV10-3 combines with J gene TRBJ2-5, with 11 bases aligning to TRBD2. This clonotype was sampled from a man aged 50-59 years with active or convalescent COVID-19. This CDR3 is CAISESLAGGQETQYF. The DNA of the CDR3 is TGTGCCATCAGTGAGTCGCTAGCGGGGGGACAAGAGACCCAGTACTTC.